What follows are 11 T cell receptor beta chains derived from one specimen sequenced in a study of cytomegalovirus exposure and HLA in healthy donors. Clones were sequenced by immunoSEQ multiplex PCR, and TCRdb holds only the in-frame ones, with some missing. The table records over 200,000 clones, 75% to 90% of them present only once. The sequenced sample consisted of PBMCs. These receptors were obtained from a woman between 18 and 29 years old in good health and CMV-seronegative.

CDR3 region: CASSSRGGLGNSPLHF. DNA for the CDR3: TGTGCCAGCAGCTCCAGGGGGGGGCTAGGGAATTCACCCCTCCACTTT. This chain connects TRBV9 to TRBJ1-6; 7 bases are shared with TRBD1. CDR3 size: 16 residues. Germline assignment: CDR1 SGDLS and CDR2 YYNGEE. J gave up 7 bases and V 4 bases, and 11 bases lay outside the gene matches.

The chain uses TRBV6-1 and TRBJ1-1, with D tentatively TRBD1 (5 bases). CDR3 length: 15 amino acids. Germline CDR1 reads MNHNS; CDR2 reads SASEGT. Trimming took 2 bases from V and 4 from J, leaving 14 bases between them. The chain's CDR3 is CASSEFIGVGTEAFF. CDR3 DNA sequence: TGTGCCAGCAGTGAATTCATAGGGGTGGGCACTGAAGCTTTCTTT.

The V gene is TRBV28, the J gene TRBJ2-5, with no clear D. Trimming took 3 bases from V and 3 from J, leaving 17 bases between them. This CDR3 contains 16 residues. Germline assignment: CDR1 MDHEN and CDR2 SYDVKM. Here the CDR3 reads CASSLDPNDVKETQYF. The CDR3 coding sequence is TGTGCCAGCAGTTTGGACCCGAACGACGTGAAAGAGACCCAGTACTTC.

The V call is TRBV6-1, the J call TRBJ2-7; a possible D gene is TRBD1 (6 bases). The V and J ends lost 7 bases and 0 bases respectively, with 16 bases between them. Germline V gene data show CDR1 as MNHNS and CDR2 as SASEGT. This CDR3 contains 15 residues. The CDR3 spells CASTKRQDSSYEQYF. In DNA, the CDR3 is TGTGCCAGCACCAAAAGACAGGACAGCTCCTACGAGCAGTACTTC.

The sample holds one count of this clone. This chain connects TRBV27 to TRBJ2-7, with D possibly matching TRBD1 (6 bases). Germline loops: CDR1 MNHEY, CDR2 SMNVEV (reference sequence). The CDR3 is 15 residues long. V was cut by 3 bases and J by 0 bases, with 12 bases left in between. The CDR3 DNA sequence: TGTGCCAGCAGTTTGGGGGCAGCCTACTCCTACGAGCAGTACTTC. It codes for CASSLGAAYSYEQYF.

This clone has just a few counts. The V call is TRBV9, the J call TRBJ2-1, with no clear D. The CDR3 runs 12 residues. Germline lookup yields CDR1 SGDLS and CDR2 YYNGEE. V was cut by 4 bases and J by 0 bases, with 2 bases left in between. DNA for the CDR3: TGTGCCAGCAGCTACTCCTACAATGAGCAGTTCTTC. It specifies CASSYSYNEQFF. Based on the CDR3 plus reference TRBV9 and TRBJ2-1, the full variable domain is DSGVTQTPKHLITATGQRVTLRCSPRSGDLSVYWYQQSLDQGLQFLIQYYNGEERAKGNILERFSAQQFPDLHSELNLSSLELGDSALYFCASSYSYNEQFFGPGTRLTVL.

The CDR3 coding sequence is TGCGCCAGCACCCCCGCGGAGGGCGCGAATACTGAAGCTTTCTTT. It translates to CASTPAEGANTEAFF. The chain uses TRBV5-1 and TRBJ1-1; unclear D gene. The ends were cut back, 6 bases at V and 5 bases at J, with 20 bases in the middle. Looked up from germline, CDR1 is SGHRS and CDR2 is YFSETQ. This CDR3 has 15 amino acids. Supplemented by reference TRBV5-1 and TRBJ1-1, the full variable domain reads KAGVTQTPRYLIKTRGQQVTLSCSPISGHRSVSWYQQTPGQGLQFLFEYFSETQRNKGNFPGRFSGRQFSNSRSEMNVSTLELGDSALYLCASTPAEGANTEAFFGQGTRLTVV.

CDR3 loop: CASSTKIGVRGQYGYTF. The CDR3 DNA reads as TGTGCCAGCAGCACCAAAATCGGGGTGAGGGGGCAGTATGGCTACACCTTC. The J gene is TRBJ1-2, the V gene TRBV13, with 7 positions matching TRBD1. Germline V gene lookup returns CDR1 PRHDT and CDR2 FYEKMQ (reference sequence). The CDR3 is 17 residues long. Trimming took 5 bases from V and 5 from J; bases not matched to a gene: 17. Complete variable domain (other parts from reference TRBV13 and TRBJ1-2): AAGVIQSPRHLIKEKRETATLKCYPIPRHDTVYWYQQGPGQDPQFLISFYEKMQSDKGSIPDRFSAQQFSDYHSELNMSSLELGDSALYFCASSTKIGVRGQYGYTFGSGTRLTVV.

The chain links TRBV2 to TRBJ1-2; D call uncertain. V was cut by 7 bases and J by 6 bases, with 24 bases left in between. The germline CDR1 and CDR2 sequences are SNHLY and FYNNEI. This CDR3 spans 16 amino acids. This CDR3 is CASTGYPGDRLHGYTF. DNA of the CDR3: TGTGCCAGCACCGGCTATCCGGGAGACCGCCTGCATGGCTACACCTTC.

This clone was seen only a few times. Other DNA sequences in the same sample also yield this CDR3. The chain links TRBV19 to TRBJ1-4, with unresolved D. Trimming removed 6 bases at V and 5 bases at J, with 4 bases between. The germline V gene encodes CDR1 LNHDA and CDR2 SQIVND (reference sequence). CDR3 length: 11 residues. CDR3 loop: CASRSNEKLFF. DNA of the CDR3: TGTGCCAGTAGATCCAATGAAAAACTGTTTTTT. The whole variable domain, filled in from reference TRBV19 and TRBJ1-4, reads DGGITQSPKYLFRKEGQNVTLSCEQNLNHDAMYWYRQDPGQGLRLIYYSQIVNDFQKGDIAEGYSVSREKKESFPLTVTSAQKNPTAFYLCASRSNEKLFFGSGTQLSVL.

V is TRBV27 and J is TRBJ1-1; 9 bases are shared with TRBD1. This CDR3 is 14 amino acids long. V lost 5 bases and J lost 6; bases outside the gene matches: 7. The germline CDR1 and CDR2 sequences are MNHEY and SMNVEV (reference sequence). The CDR3 nucleotides are TGTGCCAGCAGTCCCCGGGACAGGGCTTCTGAAGCTTTCTTT. Translation gives CASSPRDRASEAFF.